The 30 T cell receptor beta chains below were found in one sample sequenced in a study of CD4 T cells in lung cancer. These receptors have no known antigen. PBMCs stimulated more than 10 days with mutant 27-mer peptides plus IL21, IL7, IL15, IL2. Sorting by cytokine capture selected live IFNgamma-secreting T cells after peptide-pulsed B cell restimulation. Limiting-dilution expansion used approximately 3 or 11 sorted cells per well for roughly 13 to 22 days. Measured with immunoSEQ multiplex PCR; TCRdb has only the in-frame clones, and not every one. The top ten clones hold 5.8% of a sample with approximately 2,000 clones, about three quarters of them seen once. The specimen was a CD4+ T cell line or clone grown in culture. The receptor source for this set is a woman in her sixties with non-small cell lung cancer. Some clones in this sample may be carry-over from other donors' samples.

J is TRBJ1-3 and V is TRBV27, with D uncertain. Germline V gives CDR1 MNHEY, CDR2 SMNVEV (reference sequence). V lost 8 bases and J 3 bases, leaving 17 bases between the germline ends. The CDR3 runs 15 residues. The CDR3 DNA is TGTGCCAGCCGTCGTACTTCTGGGATTGGAAACACCATATATTTT. It codes for CASRRTSGIGNTIYF.

This chain connects TRBV7-8 to TRBJ1-2; D remains ambiguous. This CDR3 spans 17 amino acids. Germline-derived CDR1 and CDR2 are SGHVS and FQNEAQ. The V and J ends lost 1 base and 2 bases respectively, with 17 bases between them. The CDR3 DNA follows: TGTGCCAGCAGCTTAGGTCAGGACTGGGAGTCCAACTATGGCTACACCTTC. Its protein product is CASSLGQDWESNYGYTF.

The rearrangement joins TRBV5-1 to TRBJ2-3; the D call may be TRBD1 or TRBD2 (5 bases each). Trimming removed 5 bases at V and 2 bases at J, with 12 bases between. Germline V gene data show CDR1 as SGHRS and CDR2 as YFSETQ. The length of the CDR3 is 14 residues. For the CDR3, the DNA is TGCGCCAGCAGTCCCCCGGGACCCACAGATACGCAGTATTTT. Amino acids: CASSPPGPTDTQYF.

This clone was detected only once. V usage is TRBV7-2 and J usage is TRBJ2-1; 8 bases align to TRBD2. The CDR3 runs 14 residues. After removal of 6 bases from V and 1 base from J, the junction contained 2 bases not matched to a gene. Germline CDR1 is SGHTA and CDR2 is FQGNSA. DNA for the CDR3: TGTGCCAGCAGAGTAGCGGGATCCTACAATGAGCAGTTCTTC. This translates into CASRVAGSYNEQFF.

In its sample, this clone was seen once. J is TRBJ2-4 and V is TRBV5-6; D possibly corresponds to TRBD2 (6 bases). V was clipped by 3 bases and J by 8 bases, with 9 bases between them. There are 12 residues in the CDR3. Germline CDR1 SGHDT, CDR2 YYEEEE. This CDR3 is CASSYRDYIQYF. The CDR3 coding sequence is TGTGCCAGCAGCTACCGGGACTACATTCAGTACTTC.

This clone was detected only once. V usage is TRBV28 and J usage is TRBJ1-5, with a tentative D call TRBD1 (5 bases). V was shortened by 6 bases and J by 2 bases, with 14 bases between the two germline ends. The CDR3 extends over 15 amino acids. Germline values: CDR1 MDHEN, CDR2 SYDVKM. In nucleotides, the CDR3 is TGTGCCAGCAGCTCACACCAGGGAGGCAATCAGCCCCAGCATTTT. It yields the protein CASSSHQGGNQPQHF.

The gene calls are TRBV5-1 and TRBJ1-1; D is uncertain. The CDR3 consists of 12 residues. Germline V gene sequence: CDR1 SGHRS, CDR2 YFSETQ. With 0 bases removed from V and 3 bases from J, the gap between germline ends came to 3 bases. CDR3 bases: TGCGCCAGCAGCTTGGACCACACTGAAGCTTTCTTT. This codes for CASSLDHTEAFF.

This clone showed up just a few times. The chain employs TRBV25-1 and TRBJ1-1, with TRBD1 matching over 10 bases. Germline trimming cut 4 bases from V and 6 bases from J; bases unmatched to any gene: 5. This CDR3 is built from 14 residues. Germline V CDR1 and CDR2: MGHDK, SYGVNS. The CDR3 region is CASSAPGQGSEAFF. CDR3 DNA: TGTGCCAGCAGTGCCCCGGGACAGGGGTCTGAAGCTTTCTTT.

V is TRBV7-6 and J is TRBJ2-5, with 8 bases fitting TRBD2. This CDR3 spans 13 amino acids. After removal of 5 bases from V and 5 bases from J, the junction contained 4 bases not matched to a gene. Germline assignment: CDR1 SGHVS and CDR2 FNYEAQ. The chain's CDR3 is CASSGGRLETQYF. The CDR3 DNA reads as TGTGCCAGCAGCGGCGGGAGGTTGGAGACCCAGTACTTC.

This clone occurred a few times. The V gene is TRBV18, the J gene TRBJ2-2; D remains ambiguous. This CDR3 is 17 amino acids long. The germline V gene has CDR1 KGHSH and CDR2 LQKENI. The V end was cut by 0 bases, the J end by 2 bases, with 13 bases between. The CDR3 is CASSPPGPGTNTGELFF. CDR3 nucleotide sequence: TGTGCCAGCTCACCACCTGGTCCAGGAACTAACACCGGGGAGCTGTTTTTT.

This chain connects TRBV5-6 to TRBJ1-2; D might be TRBD1 (5 bases). This CDR3 contains 17 residues. The germline V gene encodes CDR1 SGHDT and CDR2 YYEEEE. V lost 4 bases to trimming and J lost 4 bases, with 23 bases between them. The CDR3 nucleotides read TGTGCCAGCAGCCCCACGGAGCCCAGGAGAGGGGCCTATGGCTACACCTTC. This sequence encodes CASSPTEPRRGAYGYTF. The full variable domain, rest sourced from reference TRBV5-6 and TRBJ1-2, is DAGVTQSPTHLIKTRGQQVTLRCSPKSGHDTVSWYQQALGQGPQFIFQYYEEEERQRGNFPDRFSGHQFPNYSSELNVNALLLGDSALYLCASSPTEPRRGAYGYTFGSGTRLTVV.

The genes are TRBV6-5 and TRBJ1-2; 7 bases fit TRBD1. The CDR3 length is 15 residues. V trimming: 7 bases; J trimming: 0 bases; junction bases outside the gene matches: 8. Germline V gene data show CDR1 as MNHEY and CDR2 as SVGAGI. Here the CDR3 DNA reads TGTGCCAGCACGAACAGGGGCGCGACTAACTATGGCTACACCTTC. Translation gives CASTNRGATNYGYTF.

The gene calls are TRBV5-4 and TRBJ2-7; either TRBD1 or TRBD2 may fit D (6 bases each). Germline assignment: CDR1 SGHNT and CDR2 YYREEE (reference sequence). V was cut by 1 base and J by 2 bases, with 10 bases left in between. CDR3 length: 14 residues. The CDR3 loop reads CASSLLGGPYEQYF. The CDR3 region has the DNA TGTGCCAGCAGCTTGCTCGGGGGCCCCTACGAGCAGTACTTC.

The genes are TRBV7-3 and TRBJ1-3; D perhaps matches TRBD1 (5 bases). Trimming cost V 2 bases and J 0 bases, with 8 bases left between them. Germline V gene sequence: CDR1 SGHTA, CDR2 FQGTGA. This CDR3 is built from 15 residues. This CDR3 is CASSLSGNSGNTIYF. The CDR3 DNA follows: TGTGCCAGCAGCTTATCAGGGAACTCTGGAAACACCATATATTTT.

The chain recombines TRBV6-5 with TRBJ2-2; D uncertain. Germline loops: CDR1 MNHEY, CDR2 SVGAGI. This CDR3 comprises 15 residues. V was clipped by 5 bases and J by 1 base, with 11 bases between them. The CDR3 protein is CASSRNRWNTGELFF. The CDR3 bases are TGTGCCAGCAGTAGAAACCGATGGAACACCGGGGAGCTGTTTTTT.

The rearrangement uses TRBV6-1 and TRBJ1-2, with D hard to call. The length of the CDR3 is 18 residues. Germline V gives CDR1 MNHNS, CDR2 SASEGT. Trimming removed 3 bases from V and 0 bases from J, with 20 bases in between. CDR3 DNA: TGTGCCAGCAGTGAGGTCAAATTAATGGGCACCTCTAACTATGGCTACACCTTC. Translation gives CASSEVKLMGTSNYGYTF.

The rearrangement uses TRBV25-1 and TRBJ1-4; D unclear. With 4 bases removed from V and 4 bases from J, the gap between germline ends came to 16 bases. The V gene's germline CDR1 is MGHDK and CDR2 SYGVNS. CDR3 length: 16 amino acids. Written as DNA, the CDR3 is TGTGCCAGCAGTGGGGATACTGATTATCTTAATGAAAAACTGTTTTTT. Encoded protein: CASSGDTDYLNEKLFF.

This sequence joins TRBV7-2 and TRBJ2-1, with D perhaps matching TRBD1 (6 bases). Trimming took off 1 base at V and 6 bases at J, with 10 bases between the two ends. The CDR3 spans 14 residues. Germline CDR1 and CDR2: SGHTA and FQGNSA. The CDR3 protein is CASSLGRTVNEQFF. As DNA, the CDR3 is TGTGCCAGCAGCTTAGGTCGGACAGTCAATGAGCAGTTCTTC. Based on the CDR3 plus reference TRBV7-2 and TRBJ2-1, the full variable domain is GAGVSQSPSNKVTEKGKDVELRCDPISGHTALYWYRQSLGQGLEFLIYFQGNSAPDKSGLPSDRFSAERTGGSVSTLTIQRTQQEDSAVYLCASSLGRTVNEQFFGPGTRLTVL.

This clone was seen once. The V call is TRBV12-5, the J call TRBJ2-1, with 7 bases identical to TRBD1. Germline lookup yields CDR1 LGHNT and CDR2 FRNRAP. With 2 bases clipped from V and 7 bases from J, the junction kept 5 bases outside the gene matches. The CDR3 totals 14 residues. CDR3 loop: CASGLQDRVNEQFF. DNA for the CDR3: TGTGCTAGTGGTTTGCAAGACAGGGTTAATGAGCAGTTCTTC.

The V gene is TRBV6-5, the J gene TRBJ1-3, with no clear D. Germline loops: CDR1 MNHEY, CDR2 SVGAGI. CDR3 length: 15 amino acids. V was cut by 0 bases and J by 1 base, with 7 bases left in between. This CDR3 reads CASSYSIASGNTIYF. In DNA form, the CDR3 reads TGTGCCAGCAGTTACTCGATAGCATCTGGAAACACCATATATTTT.

The chain links TRBV10-3 to TRBJ1-3; the D is unclear. Germline V CDR1 and CDR2: ENHRY, SYGVKD. The V end was cut by 0 bases, the J end by 0 bases, with 9 bases between. The CDR3 is 16 residues long. The CDR3, as DNA: TGTGCCATCAGTGAGTCTTGGCCGGGCTCTGGAAACACCATATATTTT. This translates into CAISESWPGSGNTIYF.

V usage is TRBV11-2 and J usage is TRBJ2-3, with TRBD2 matching 10 bases. J was trimmed by 2 bases and V by 5 bases; bases with no gene match: 10. Germline V lookup: CDR1 SGHAT, CDR2 FQNNGV. This CDR3 region has 17 residues. CDR3 nucleotides: TGTGCCAGCAGCCTCGGGGTAGCGGGAGGTGACACAGATACGCAGTATTTT. Residues: CASSLGVAGGDTDTQYF.

This chain uses TRBV25-1 with TRBJ2-5; tentatively, D is TRBD1 (7 bases). Germline V CDR1 and CDR2: MGHDK, SYGVNS. The CDR3 covers 14 residues. Trimming shortened V by 2 bases and J by 5 bases, and 12 bases separated the two germline ends. CDR3 in DNA: TGTGCCAGCAGTGAACTGGGGGGACAGGAGACCCAGTACTTC. Encoded protein: CASSELGGQETQYF.

The gene calls are TRBV10-3 and TRBJ2-2, with 9 bases lining up with TRBD2. There are 18 residues in the CDR3. Germline assignment: CDR1 ENHRY and CDR2 SYGVKD. The V gene end was trimmed by 4 bases and the J gene end by 1 base; junction bases not matched to a gene: 10. The CDR3 nucleotides read TGTGCCATCAGTGCCCCGGTAGGAGCGGGGGGGAACACCGGGGAGCTGTTTTTT. Its translation: CAISAPVGAGGNTGELFF.

The rearrangement links TRBV25-1 to TRBJ2-7, with 7 bases that match TRBD1. The CDR3 totals 15 residues. Germline CDR1 reads MGHDK; CDR2 reads SYGVNS. Losses at the gene ends were 3 bases for V and 1 base for J; bases not matched to a gene: 6. The CDR3 bases are TGTGCCAGCAGTGAGCGACAGGGCAGGTCCTACGAGCAGTACTTC. Translated, it gives CASSERQGRSYEQYF.

V and J are TRBV19 and TRBJ1-1; tentatively, D is TRBD1 (5 bases). CDR3 length equals 13 residues. V shed 6 bases and J shed 4 bases, with 12 bases lying between them. CDR1 LNHDA and CDR2 SQIVND come from the germline V gene (reference sequence). The CDR3 region is CASRALGGTEAFF. The DNA of the CDR3 is TGTGCCAGTAGGGCTCTGGGGGGCACTGAAGCTTTCTTT.

The gene calls are TRBV5-6 and TRBJ1-1; D is uncertain. The CDR3 runs 12 residues. CDR1 is SGHDT, CDR2 YYEEEE, per germline. Between the trimmed V and J ends, which lost 0 bases and 9 bases, there was a span of 9 bases. The CDR3 loop reads CASSLVGRKAFF. The CDR3 DNA sequence: TGTGCCAGCAGCTTGGTAGGACGGAAAGCTTTCTTT.

The chain recombines TRBV2 with TRBJ2-5; TRBD1 matches 9 bases. The J call is in doubt because the DNA end fits TRBJ2-7 better. Germline lookup yields CDR1 SNHLY and CDR2 FYNNEI. There are 14 residues in the CDR3. Here the CDR3 reads CASRTGGTGYEQYF. DNA of the CDR3: TGTGCCAGCAGAACAGGGGGCACAGGGTACGAGCAGTACTTC.

The genes are TRBV7-6 and TRBJ2-1; possibly TRBD1 for D (6 bases). The V gene's germline CDR1 is SGHVS and CDR2 FNYEAQ. V dropped 0 bases and J dropped 2 bases, with 14 bases sitting between them. CDR3 size: 17 residues. CDR3 protein: CASSLALVRGTYNEQFF. CDR3 nucleotide sequence: TGTGCCAGCAGCTTAGCGCTAGTGAGGGGGACCTACAATGAGCAGTTCTTC.

This clone was seen only a few times. The gene calls are TRBV6-6 and TRBJ1-1; D gene uncertain. Trimming stripped 5 bases from V and 1 base from J, with 11 bases between. From germline, CDR1 is MNHNY and CDR2 SVGAGI (reference sequence). This CDR3 is built from 14 residues. As DNA, the CDR3 is TGTGCCAGCAGTGGCTTGGCTCCGAACACTGAAGCTTTCTTT. This encodes CASSGLAPNTEAFF.